Below are 13 T cell receptor beta chains sequenced from a single sample in a study of T-cell reconstitution after alpha-beta-depleted transplantation in children. Preparation of the TCRbeta library used unique molecular identifiers. TCRdb redid the calling of the PCR reads with MiXCR, one entry per CDR3 protein. The sample holds about 340,000 distinct CDR3 sequences, around 15% seen once. This sample comprised PBMCs, mostly from graft donor cells, obtained 360 days after TCRalphabeta/CD19-depleted stem cell transplant. These receptors were obtained from a male patient between 2 and 9 years old who had a stem cell transplant for acute lymphoblastic leukemia, so the T cells may come from the graft donor.

The chain joins TRBV9 to TRBJ2-1; D is tentatively TRBD1 or TRBD2 (5 bases each). The germline V and J ends were trimmed by 0 bases and 6 bases, with 13 bases remaining between them. The CDR3 extends over 15 amino acids. Germline CDR1 and CDR2: SGDLS and YYNGEE. The CDR3 DNA is TGTGCCAGCAGCGTAGGGGGGTCTATCCTCAATGAGCAGTTCTTC. Translation gives CASSVGGSILNEQFF.

This clonotype was counted ten times or more. The chain recombines TRBV19 with TRBJ2-3; TRBD2 agrees at 11 bases. The V and J ends lost 3 bases and 5 bases, in that order; junction bases with no gene match: 4. The CDR3 totals 15 residues. The germline CDR1 and CDR2 sequences are LNHDA and SQIVND (reference sequence). The CDR3 DNA sequence: TGTGCCAGTAGTATTACCGGACTAGCGGGAGATACGCAGTATTTT. Residues: CASSITGLAGDTQYF.

This clonotype was found a few times. In nucleotides, the CDR3 is TGTGCCAGCAGTTTAGATGGGGGTATAGGGGCCCAAGAGACCCAGTACTTC. It translates to CASSLDGGIGAQETQYF. This chain connects TRBV28 to TRBJ2-5; D tentatively fits TRBD1 or TRBD2 (5 bases each). Trimming cost V 2 bases and J 1 base, with 17 bases left between them. This CDR3 comprises 17 residues. Germline CDR1 MDHEN, CDR2 SYDVKM.

J is TRBJ1-3 and V is TRBV6-1; D not certain. The V gene lost 6 bases and the J gene lost 9 bases, with 18 bases spanning the gap. The CDR3 length is 14 residues. CDR1 is MNHNS, CDR2 SASEGT, per germline. This CDR3 reads CASSLSDKAGTIYF. DNA of the CDR3: TGTGCCAGCAGCCTCTCTGATAAGGCCGGCACCATATATTTT.

In this sample, this clonotype turned up a few times. The V and J genes are TRBV9 and TRBJ2-7; D might be TRBD2 (6 bases). The CDR3 length is 15 residues. The germline V and J ends were trimmed by 0 bases and 0 bases, with 10 bases remaining between them. CDR1 is SGDLS and CDR2 is YYNGEE in the germline V gene. As DNA, the CDR3 is TGTGCCAGCAGCGTAGATCCCGGGAGCTCCTACGAGCAGTACTTC. Its translation is CASSVDPGSSYEQYF.

The DNA for the CDR3 is TGTGCCAGCAGTAGAAGCGGGAACGGCGAGCAGTACTTC. Translation: CASSRSGNGEQYF. This chain connects TRBV12-3 or TRBV12-4 to TRBJ2-7; 7 bases line up with TRBD2. This CDR3 region has 13 residues. Trimming cost V 5 bases and J 6 bases; bases outside gene matches: 7.

This clonotype was detected only a few times. The chain is built from TRBV5-1 and TRBJ1-6, with a tentative D call TRBD1 (5 bases). Germline CDR1 is SGHRS and CDR2 is YFSETQ. This CDR3 comprises 14 residues. V dropped 5 bases and J dropped 8 bases, with 14 bases sitting between them. In DNA form, the CDR3 reads TGCGCCAGCAGAGGGGCAGGGCGTGATTCACCCCTCCACTTT. This gives the protein CASRGAGRDSPLHF.

In its sample, this clonotype was seen a few times. Here the CDR3 DNA reads TGTGCCAGCAGTTACGGGATGTTCTATTCACCCCTCCACTTT. Its protein product is CASSYGMFYSPLHF. The rearrangement links TRBV27 to TRBJ1-6, with no clear D. Trimming cost V 4 bases and J 8 bases, with 12 bases left between them. There are 14 residues in the CDR3. CDR1 and CDR2 (germline): MNHEY, SMNVEV (reference sequence).

This clonotype came up many times. V usage is TRBV18 and J usage is TRBJ2-3, with a weak D call TRBD2 (6 bases). CDR3 length: 14 residues. CDR1 KGHSH and CDR2 LQKENI come from the germline V gene. The ends were cut back, 3 bases at V and 2 bases at J, with 9 bases in the middle. The CDR3 sequence is CASSPRDFTDTQYF. In nucleotides, the CDR3 is TGTGCCAGCTCACCCCGGGACTTCACAGATACGCAGTATTTT. The complete variable domain, with remaining parts taken from reference TRBV18 and TRBJ2-3, reads NAGVMQNPRHLVRRRGQEARLRCSPMKGHSHVYWYRQLPEEGLKFMVYLQKENIIDESGMPKERFSAEFPKEGPSILRIQQVVRGDSAAYFCASSPRDFTDTQYFGPGTRLTVL.

This clonotype came up a few times. This sequence joins TRBV6-1 and TRBJ1-2; 8 bases fit TRBD1. Germline trimming cut 8 bases from V and 4 bases from J; bases unmatched to any gene: 9. In germline, CDR1 is MNHNS, CDR2 SASEGT. This CDR3 has 14 amino acids. CDR3 residues: CASASGGAGYGYTF. In DNA, the CDR3 is TGTGCCAGCGCCTCAGGGGGCGCGGGCTATGGCTACACCTTC.

This clonotype occurred a few times. This chain uses TRBV6-2 or TRBV6-3 with TRBJ1-6; 7 bases fit TRBD1. Trimming removed 5 bases from V and 7 bases from J; junction bases left unmatched: 8. The germline V gene encodes CDR1 MNHEY and CDR2 SVGEGT. There are 15 residues in the CDR3. The CDR3 reads CASSRRDSFNSPLHF. CDR3 nucleotide sequence: TGTGCCAGCAGTCGACGGGACAGTTTCAATTCACCCCTCCACTTT.

The chain joins TRBV20-1 to TRBJ1-5; D is perhaps TRBD1 (5 bases). The CDR3 is 14 amino acids. The V gene lost 2 bases and the J gene lost 2 bases, with 10 bases spanning the gap. The germline CDR1 and CDR2 sequences are DFQATT and SNEGSKA (reference sequence). Here the CDR3 reads CSARQGRGNQPQHF. DNA for the CDR3: TGCAGTGCTAGACAGGGCAGAGGCAATCAGCCCCAGCATTTT.

This clonotype was counted a few times. This chain joins TRBV5-5 and TRBJ2-3; 7 nucleotides match TRBD2. CDR1 and CDR2 (germline): SGHKS, YYEKEE (reference sequence). Trimming at V came to 4 bases and at J to 1 base, leaving 6 bases not matched to a gene. CDR3 size: 15 residues. The CDR3 spells CASSPWGGGTDTQYF. CDR3 DNA sequence: TGTGCCAGCAGCCCCTGGGGAGGGGGCACAGATACGCAGTATTTT.